This is a list of T cell receptor beta chains from one sample in a study of OX40 agonist ivuxolimab in advanced cancers. The table came from immunoSEQ multiplex PCR; TCRdb's copy has only in-frame clones and leaves some out. Of about 45,000 clones listed, about four fifths are singletons. Sequencing used CD4+ or CD8+ T cells sorted from blood, obtained in a trial of the OX40 agonist ivuxolimab. The receptors originated from an adult with an advanced solid tumor such as melanoma, head and neck, liver or kidney cancer. Each CDR3 is given with its conserved first and last residue. A D gene is named only where the DNA matches it firmly. Clone size is shown for a subset of rows, as once, few, many or a class of expanded clone.

clone_size cdr3_length d_call j_call v_call cdr3_nt cdr3_aa
. 14 . TRBJ2-7 TRBV7-8 TGTGCCAGCAGCCTCCTCAGTGGCCCCTACGAGCAGTACTTC CASSLLSGPYEQYF
. 16 TRBD2 TRBJ2-5 TRBV2 TGTGCCAGCAGTGCAACCGGGACTAGCAGACAAGAGACCCAGTACTTC CASSATGTSRQETQYF
. 16 . TRBJ2-7 TRBV7-9 TGTGCCAGCAGCTACGAGAGGGGAAGGGGATCCTACGAGCAGTACTTC CASSYERGRGSYEQYF
few 12 . TRBJ2-1 TRBV27 TGTGCCAGCAGCCAACCTTACAATGAGCAGTTCTTC CASSQPYNEQFF
. 14 . TRBJ2-3 TRBV7-2 TGTGCCAGCAGCTTCGAAGTAGACCCAGATACGCAGTATTTT CASSFEVDPDTQYF
. 15 . TRBJ2-3 TRBV7-9 TGTGCCAGCAGCTTACTGGGGGCGGCGACAGATACGCAGTATTTT CASSLLGAATDTQYF
. 18 . TRBJ1-2 TRBV5-4 TGTGCCAGCAGCTGGACTCACCACCTGGCCGCGAAAGAGTATGGCTACACCTTC CASSWTHHLAAKEYGYTF
once 12 . TRBJ1-2 TRBV19 TGTGCCAGTATAGCGCAGGGTGGTGGCTACACCTTC CASIAQGGGYTF
. 15 TRBD2 TRBJ2-3 TRBV27 TGTGCCAGCACCGAGGGGGCTAGCGGGAGCCTTACGCAGTATTTT CASTEGASGSLTQYF
. 12 . TRBJ2-3 TRBV19 TGTGCCAGTAGTATAGGGGGTCATACGCAGTATTTT CASSIGGHTQYF
medium-sized 15 TRBD2 TRBJ2-1 TRBV11-2 TGTGCCAGCAGCTTATTCGCGGGGGGGCAAGGTGAGCAGTTCTTC CASSLFAGGQGEQFF
. 17 TRBD1 TRBJ1-6 TRBV11-1 TGTGCCAGCAGATTTGATACAGGGGGCTCCTATAATTCACCCCTCCACTTT CASRFDTGGSYNSPLHF
. 16 TRBD2 TRBJ2-1 TRBV7-7 TGTGCCAGCAGCTTAGTAGCGGGAGGAGGCTACAATGAGCAGTTCTTC CASSLVAGGGYNEQFF
. 13 . TRBJ2-7 TRBV5-1 TGCGCCAGCACCGGGACGGCCCTCTACGAGCAGTACTTC CASTGTALYEQYF
. 15 . TRBJ1-5 TRBV19 TGTGCCAGTAGTGGGGGCGATCCCCGGTATCAGCCCCAGCATTTT CASSGGDPRYQPQHF
. 15 TRBD2 TRBJ2-1 TRBV11-2 TGTGCCAGCAGCATAAACAGCGGGGAATACAATGAGCAGTTCTTC CASSINSGEYNEQFF
. 12 . TRBJ2-3 TRBV28 TGTGCCAGCAGTATCAGCACAGATACGCAGTATTTT CASSISTDTQYF
once 14 . TRBJ2-7 TRBV7-2 TGTGCCAGCAGCTTAAGTGAAATCTCCTACGAGCAGTACTTC CASSLSEISYEQYF
. 15 TRBD2 TRBJ2-3 TRBV9 TGTGCCAGCAGCGCCGCGGGGGGCTTCTCAGATACGCAGTATTTT CASSAAGGFSDTQYF
. 13 TRBD1 TRBJ1-2 TRBV27 TGTGCCAGCAGTTTAGGGACAGGCTATGGCTACACCTTC CASSLGTGYGYTF
. 16 . TRBJ2-7 TRBV12-2 TGTGCCAGCAGTTACAAGGGGTACGCATTCTCCTACGAGCAGTACTTC CASSYKGYAFSYEQYF
once 16 . TRBJ2-2 TRBV6-4 TGTGCCAGTGCAGGGCAGGGGGGACTAAAAACCGGGGAGCTGTTTTTT CASAGQGGLKTGELFF
once 17 . TRBJ2-7 TRBV7-9 TGTGCCAGCAGCTTTAAGGACAGTCCCTTCTGGGGATACGAGCAGTACTTC CASSFKDSPFWGYEQYF
. 17 TRBD2 TRBJ2-5 TRBV7-9 TGTGCCAGCAGCTTGAGCGAGACTAGCGGGAATGAAGAGACCCAGTACTTC CASSLSETSGNEETQYF
. 14 TRBD1 TRBJ1-1 TRBV19 TGTGCCAGTAGTATAGTGGCAGGGGGCACTGAAGCTTTCTTT CASSIVAGGTEAFF
. 15 . TRBJ1-5 TRBV6-5 TGTGCCAGCAGTCCGACAGTCTCGGGCAATCAGCCCCAGCATTTT CASSPTVSGNQPQHF
. 20 TRBD1 TRBJ1-2 TRBV4-1 TGCGCCAGCAGCCAATACCCGGCCGCTGAAGGAGGACAGGGTAGATTCGGCTACACCTTC CASSQYPAAEGGQGRFGYTF
. 12 . TRBJ2-5 TRBV5-6 TGTGCCAGCAGCTTGGGGGCGGAGACCCAGTACTTC CASSLGAETQYF
few 14 . TRBJ1-1 TRBV7-6 TGTGCCAGCAGCTTATCTGTGGAATTCACTGAAGCTTTCTTT CASSLSVEFTEAFF
. 14 . TRBJ2-1 TRBV14 TGTGCCAGCAGCCAAGGAACGTCCTACAATGAGCAGTTCTTC CASSQGTSYNEQFF
once 15 TRBD2 TRBJ2-7 TRBV11-3 TGTGCCAGCAGCTCACCCGGGACTAGCAACTACGAGCAGTACTTC CASSSPGTSNYEQYF
. 17 TRBD2 TRBJ2-1 TRBV7-6 TGTGCCAGCAGCTTAGGACTAGCGGGAGACTCCTACAATGAGCAGTTCTTC CASSLGLAGDSYNEQFF
. 16 . TRBJ2-1 TRBV19 TGTGCCAGTAGTACATTCCGACTAGACTCCTACAATGAGCAGTTCTTC CASSTFRLDSYNEQFF
. 10 . TRBJ2-5 TRBV2 TGTGCCAGCAGGGGAGAGACCCAGTACTTC CASRGETQYF
once 15 TRBD2 TRBJ2-5 TRBV7-2 TGTGCCAGCAGCCGACTAGCGGGAGGAGGAGAGACCCAGTACTTC CASSRLAGGGETQYF
once 11 . TRBJ1-1 TRBV28 TGTGCCAGCATTTCAGGGGCGCAAGCTTTCTTT CASISGAQAFF
. 14 . TRBJ2-7 TRBV29-1 TGCAGCGTTGACGGGGTAGGACTCAACTACGAGCAGTACTTC CSVDGVGLNYEQYF
few 14 TRBD2 TRBJ2-7 TRBV9 TGTGCCAGCAGCCCTAGCGGGAGGGCCTACGAGCAGTACTTC CASSPSGRAYEQYF
. 14 . TRBJ2-2 TRBV7-9 TGTGCCAGCAGCTCGCGGCTCGGCACCGGGGAGCTGTTTTTT CASSSRLGTGELFF
. 16 . TRBJ2-1 TRBV27 TGTGCCAGCAGCCCAGAGGGCTCTTTTGCCTACAATGAGCAGTTCTTC CASSPEGSFAYNEQFF
. 13 . TRBJ2-7 TRBV10-3 TGTGCCAGCATCGATGGGGGATTTCTCGAGCAGTACTTC CASIDGGFLEQYF
. 13 . TRBJ2-2 TRBV7-9 TGTGCCAGCAGCTTAGTTAGTACCGGGGAGCTGTTTTTT CASSLVSTGELFF
. 15 . TRBJ1-2 TRBV6-6 TGTGCCACCCTTGGGGATTGGCAGACACACTATGGCTACACCTTC CATLGDWQTHYGYTF
. 17 . TRBJ1-4 TRBV2 TGTGCCAGCAGTGCGGCAATTGGCATGGTTGGAAAGGAAAAACTGTTTTTT CASSAAIGMVGKEKLFF
. 11 . TRBJ1-1 TRBV28 TGTGCCAGCAGTCGGAACACTGAAGCTTTCTTT CASSRNTEAFF
. 11 TRBD2 TRBJ2-2 TRBV5-1 TGCGCCAGCAGCTTGAGCGGGGGGCTGTTTTTT CASSLSGGLFF
. 14 . TRBJ2-2 TRBV11-3 TGTGCCAGCAATACAGGGTTCGACACCGGGGAGCTGTTTTTT CASNTGFDTGELFF
. 16 TRBD2 TRBJ2-5 TRBV4-1 TGCGCCAGCAGCCAATCGGTAGCGGGAGCATTAGAGACCCAGTACTTC CASSQSVAGALETQYF
. 12 . TRBJ2-7 TRBV19 TGTGCCAGTAGACAGGGTCGGGGCGAGCAGTACTTC CASRQGRGEQYF
. 16 TRBD2 TRBJ2-1 TRBV7-6 TGTGCCAGCAGCCAACCGACTAGCGGAGCCTACAATGAGCAGTTCTTC CASSQPTSGAYNEQFF
. 17 TRBD1 TRBJ1-1 TRBV5-6 TGTGCCAGCAGCTTGACAGGGTGGGGACAGTTGAACACTGAAGCTTTCTTT CASSLTGWGQLNTEAFF
few 13 . TRBJ1-1 TRBV6-1 TGTGCCAGCAGTGAACCTGTGAACACTGAAGCTTTCTTT CASSEPVNTEAFF
. 13 TRBD1 TRBJ1-4 TRBV2 TGTGCCAGCGAGACAGGGGATAATGAAAAACTGTTTTTT CASETGDNEKLFF
once 15 . TRBJ2-2 TRBV27 TGTGCCAGCAGTTCCCAGCGTCCGAACACCGGGGAGCTGTTTTTT CASSSQRPNTGELFF
. 12 . TRBJ1-2 TRBV25-1 TGTGCCAGCAGTACAGGTCCCTATGGCTACACCTTC CASSTGPYGYTF